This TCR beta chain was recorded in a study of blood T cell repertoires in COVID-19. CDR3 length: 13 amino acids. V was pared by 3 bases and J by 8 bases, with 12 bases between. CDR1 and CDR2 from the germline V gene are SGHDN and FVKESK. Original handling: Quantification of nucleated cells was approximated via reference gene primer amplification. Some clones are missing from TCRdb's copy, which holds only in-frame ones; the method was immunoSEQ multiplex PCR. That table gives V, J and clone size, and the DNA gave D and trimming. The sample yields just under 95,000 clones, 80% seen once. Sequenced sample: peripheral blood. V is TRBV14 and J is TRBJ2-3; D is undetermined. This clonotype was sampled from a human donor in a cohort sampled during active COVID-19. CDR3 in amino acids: CASSHGPVVTQYF. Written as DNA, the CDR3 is TGTGCCAGCAGCCACGGTCCCGTTGTTACGCAGTATTTT. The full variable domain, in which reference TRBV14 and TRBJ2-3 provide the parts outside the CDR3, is EAGVTQFPSHSVIEKGQTVTLRCDPISGHDNLYWYRRVMGKEIKFLLHFVKESKQDESGMPNNRFLAERTGGTYSTLKVQPAELEDSGVYFCASSHGPVVTQYFGPGTRLTVL.